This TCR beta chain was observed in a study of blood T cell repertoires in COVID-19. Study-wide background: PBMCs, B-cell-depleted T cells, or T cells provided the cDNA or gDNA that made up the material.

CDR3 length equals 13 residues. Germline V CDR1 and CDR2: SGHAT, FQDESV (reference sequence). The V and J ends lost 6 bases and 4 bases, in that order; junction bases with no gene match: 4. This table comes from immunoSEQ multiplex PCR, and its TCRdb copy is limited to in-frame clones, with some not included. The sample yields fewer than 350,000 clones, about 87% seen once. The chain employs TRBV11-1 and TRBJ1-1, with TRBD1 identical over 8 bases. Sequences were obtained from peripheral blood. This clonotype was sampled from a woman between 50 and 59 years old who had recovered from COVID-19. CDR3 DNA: TGTGCCAGCAGTTTACAGGGGGGCACTGAAGCTTTCTTT. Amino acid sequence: CASSLQGGTEAFF.